This passage covers 6 T cell receptor beta chains from one sample sequenced in a study of blood T cell repertoires in COVID-19 (dated by TCRdb to about 2020). The library was generated by the immunoSEQ multiplex PCR assay. TCRdb took over this immuneACCESS table, retaining in-frame rearrangements with V and J assigned. Such tables are incomplete; in checked studies, under half of the missing clones stem from an unresolved V gene, and the remainder is unexplained. The sample includes approximately 41,000 clones, with over 80% observed a single time. In total, the top ten clones hold approximately 40% of the sample. Material for sequencing was peripheral blood. The source is a woman over 75 with acute or convalescent COVID-19.

The J gene is TRBJ1-1, the V gene TRBV3-1 (or the pseudogene TRBV3-2); D not resolved. V was pared by 9 bases and J by 0 bases, with 11 bases between. Germline assignment: CDR1 LGHDT and CDR2 YNNKEL (reference sequence). This CDR3 spans 13 amino acids. In DNA, the CDR3 is TGTGCCAGACGTTCGTTAGTGAACACTGAAGCTTTCTTT. As protein: CARRSLVNTEAFF.

The gene calls are TRBV28 and TRBJ1-1, with D unclear. The V end was cut by 5 bases, the J end by 1 base, with 14 bases between. The CDR3 is 15 residues long. Germline assignment: CDR1 MDHEN and CDR2 SYDVKM. The CDR3 sequence: CASSTPWGGNTEAFF. CDR3 bases: TGTGCCAGCAGTACCCCGTGGGGAGGGAACACTGAAGCTTTCTTT.

This clone was recorded only once. The V gene is TRBV5-1, the J gene TRBJ2-1; D may be TRBD1 (5 bases). The V end lost 3 bases, the J end lost 5 bases, and 15 bases lay between the germline ends. Germline-derived CDR1 and CDR2 are SGHRS and YFSETQ. The CDR3 has 15 amino acids. The chain's CDR3 is CASSSTGAPDNEQFF. CDR3 coding DNA: TGCGCCAGCAGCTCTACTGGGGCCCCGGACAATGAGCAGTTCTTC. Combining the CDR3 with reference TRBV5-1 and TRBJ2-1 gives the whole variable domain KAGVTQTPRYLIKTRGQQVTLSCSPISGHRSVSWYQQTPGQGLQFLFEYFSETQRNKGNFPGRFSGRQFSNSRSEMNVSTLELGDSALYLCASSSTGAPDNEQFFGPGTRLTVL.

This clone occurred a few times. The chain joins TRBV7-2 to TRBJ2-3; 8 nucleotides match TRBD2. This CDR3 has 17 amino acids. CDR1 SGHTA and CDR2 FQGNSA come from the germline V gene. V dropped 5 bases and J dropped 5; count of bases not matched to a gene: 15. The CDR3 nucleotides read TGTGCCAGCAGCCCCCACGCCGGCGGGGGGTCCGGAGATACGCAGTATTTT. Protein sequence: CASSPHAGGGSGDTQYF.

This clone was counted between two and nine times. The genes are TRBV19 and TRBJ2-7, with a tentative D call TRBD1 (5 bases). The germline gives CDR1 LNHDA, CDR2 SQIVND (reference sequence). The V end lost 4 bases, the J end lost 7 bases, and 8 bases lay between the germline ends. The CDR3 contains 11 residues. CDR3 nucleotides: TGTGCCAGTAGTAATAACAGGGAGCAGTACTTC. It yields the protein CASSNNREQYF.

The rearrangement uses TRBV29-1 and TRBJ1-1, with 10 bases fitting TRBD1. The CDR3 totals 15 residues. Germline trimming cut 8 bases from V and 4 bases from J; bases unmatched to any gene: 13. Germline loops: CDR1 SQVTM, CDR2 ANQGSEA. CDR3 DNA sequence: TGCAGCTCCGGGACAGGGGATCCCTGGGGCACTGAAGCTTTCTTT. This sequence encodes CSSGTGDPWGTEAFF.